This TCR beta chain was captured by sequencing in a study of long-term antiretroviral therapy in people with HIV. The immunoSEQ assay was v3.0, run at survey level. The table came from immunoSEQ multiplex PCR; TCRdb's copy has only in-frame clones and leaves some out. Of about 18,000 clones in the sample, about four fifths are singletons; the top ten hold roughly 18%. Trimming took 4 bases from V and 1 from J, leaving 12 bases between them. The CDR3 runs to 15 residues. The germline V gene encodes CDR1 SGHTA and CDR2 FQGNSA. Per donor, a minimum of one pre-ART and a minimum of two post-ART PBMC samples were available.

Here the sequenced sample was unsorted PBMCs, taken 0.6 years after starting antiretroviral therapy. This receptor was identified in a woman under 30 with HIV. The V and J genes are TRBV7-2 and TRBJ2-3; D possibly matches TRBD1 or TRBD2 (6 bases each). The CDR3 DNA reads TGTGCCAGCAGCTCCCGAAGGGGGGGCACAGATACGCAGTATTTT. It codes for CASSSRRGGTDTQYF.